A selection of T cell receptor beta chains follows, all from one sample in a study of T cells in Graves' hyperthyroidism and ophthalmopathy. MiXCR, run by TCRdb on the multiplex PCR reads, gives a single entry per CDR3 protein. The sample yields fewer than 650,000 distinct CDR3 sequences, 14% to 15% seen once. Sample: blood. The receptors originated from a woman aged 35 to 49 with Graves' ophthalmopathy. The conserved cysteine and the conserved F or W are not part of the CDR3 here. The order of the fields is CDR3 protein, V gene.

CDR3: ASSFQGSRVQPQH; V: TRBV12-3/TRBV12-4
CDR3: ASSSVGSQPQH; V: TRBV28
CDR3: SLGEGGGETQY; V: TRBV29-1
CDR3: ASTVSLSTEAF; V: TRBV6-5
CDR3: ASSSSIGGDYGYT; V: TRBV7-8
CDR3: ASSQHSGFLGATGELF; V: TRBV4-3
CDR3: ASVPLFRNTGELF; V: TRBV6-2/TRBV6-3
CDR3: SAREVTEAF; V: TRBV20-1
CDR3: SVQDQHQGTQY; V: TRBV29-1
CDR3: ASSQSRDQPQH; V: TRBV11-1
CDR3: SARKGYEQY; V: TRBV20-1
CDR3: ASSPRQPYTEAF; V: TRBV4-1
CDR3: ASSPTSGGTQY; V: TRBV7-2
CDR3: SARDERSGRVLETQY; V: TRBV20-1
CDR3: ASSYSDSLAEQY; V: TRBV6-2/TRBV6-3
CDR3: SGRGNEETQY; V: TRBV29-1
CDR3: ASSSRGPYEQY; V: TRBV7-9
CDR3: ASTSLTYEQY; V: TRBV6-2/TRBV6-3
CDR3: ATSRGETQY; V: TRBV15
CDR3: ASSDRGDTEAF; V: TRBV11-3
CDR3: ASKGLQETQY; V: TRBV11-3
CDR3: ASGLRADVQSSYEQY; V: TRBV28
CDR3: ASSIDFVDYEQY; V: TRBV6-2/TRBV6-3
CDR3: ASSPTLVGTEAF; V: TRBV4-1
CDR3: ASSYRGGAAYEQY; V: TRBV5-4
CDR3: SATLGLGEGTEAF; V: TRBV29-1
CDR3: ASSVRASGNYGETQY; V: TRBV2
CDR3: AWSDLAGGKETQY; V: TRBV30
CDR3: ASRDGGSSEQY; V: TRBV6-2/TRBV6-3
CDR3: ASRVGLSYEQY; V: TRBV5-1
CDR3: ASSYGQGHQETQY; V: TRBV7-2
CDR3: AISGAGRNEAYEQY; V: TRBV10-3
CDR3: ASSKGGSAGELF; V: TRBV7-9
CDR3: ASSEMGQGVAEQY; V: TRBV2
CDR3: ASSYGPEQY; V: TRBV6-5
CDR3: ASSEAHSYRRTQY; V: TRBV2
CDR3: ASSLQGLSADTQY; V: TRBV2
CDR3: ASSQGGTGELF; V: TRBV7-9
CDR3: ASSLSGANSYQPQH; V: TRBV28
CDR3: AWSVPYRTHGGELF; V: TRBV30
CDR3: ASSRIPFETSYEQY; V: TRBV11-1
CDR3: ASSSQGFKTQY; V: TRBV11-3
CDR3: AWSGGDTEAF; V: TRBV30
CDR3: ASSSFSPGTTPSYEQY; V: TRBV28
CDR3: ASSTGLAGGPGSYEQY; V: TRBV14
CDR3: ASSLFHQGQGGYT; V: TRBV28
CDR3: SAAGQAPYEQY; V: TRBV29-1
CDR3: SPWTSGSVETQY; V: TRBV20-1
CDR3: SARDGASDQETQY; V: TRBV20-1
CDR3: ASSLRPRGMGNTEAF; V: TRBV5-1
CDR3: ASSEYGYGYT; V: TRBV6-1
CDR3: ASSPTSGPSTDTQY; V: TRBV9
CDR3: ASHSGLAGGRDTQY; V: TRBV28
CDR3: ASSPYGGKETQY; V: TRBV7-2
CDR3: ASSLGLTFT; V: TRBV7-2
CDR3: AIREQGAGNIQY; V: TRBV10-3
CDR3: ASSQVAGVDEQY; V: TRBV12-3/TRBV12-4
CDR3: SGWETIQETQY; V: TRBV20-1